This T cell receptor (beta chain) was captured in a study of blood T cells in healthy people across ages. The use of a sample-barcoded 5' primer and a J-beta primer mix characterized a second PCR of 7 to 11 cycles. A single record per CDR3 protein comes from TCRdb applying MiXCR to the 5' RACE reads. This table holds around 1,100,000 distinct CDR3 sequences, less than 45% found once. V was clipped by 1 base and J by 4 bases, with 10 bases between them. Germline CDR1 and CDR2: DFQATT and SNEGSKA (reference sequence). This CDR3 region has 14 residues. J is TRBJ1-4 and V is TRBV20-1, with D possibly being TRBD1 (5 bases). The sample taken for sequencing was blood. The sequence derives from a man younger than 35 in good health. The CDR3 region is CSARGLRGNEKLFF. For the CDR3, the DNA is TGCAGTGCTAGAGGGTTAAGGGGTAATGAAAAACTGTTTTTT.